The present T cell receptor beta chain was sequenced within a study of blood T cell repertoires in COVID-19. Whole-study context: From the United States, Italy and Spain came samples of acute and convalescent COVID-19. The cDNA or gDNA used as material had been derived from T cells, B-cell-depleted T cells, or PBMCs.

In its sample, this clone was seen a few times. Per the authors' pipeline: Amplification of reference gene primers was used by the study to estimate nucleated cell counts. TCRdb's copy holds only in-frame clones and misses some; the assay was immunoSEQ multiplex PCR. The V and J calls and clone size come from that table; D and trimming were worked out from the DNA. Among about 52,000 clones listed, roughly 84% were seen once. Germline assignment: CDR1 SEHNR and CDR2 FQNEAQ (reference sequence). Trimming removed 4 bases from V and 0 bases from J, with 10 bases in between. This CDR3 is 15 amino acids long.

This chain joins TRBV7-9 and TRBJ1-5, with D perhaps TRBD1 (5 bases). The receptor's source is a human donor with active COVID-19. The donor label of this sample is uncertain. Sequencing was carried out using peripheral blood. CDR3 sequence: CASSSRTNSNQPQHF. The DNA of the CDR3 is TGTGCCAGCAGCTCCCGGACAAATAGCAATCAGCCCCAGCATTTT.